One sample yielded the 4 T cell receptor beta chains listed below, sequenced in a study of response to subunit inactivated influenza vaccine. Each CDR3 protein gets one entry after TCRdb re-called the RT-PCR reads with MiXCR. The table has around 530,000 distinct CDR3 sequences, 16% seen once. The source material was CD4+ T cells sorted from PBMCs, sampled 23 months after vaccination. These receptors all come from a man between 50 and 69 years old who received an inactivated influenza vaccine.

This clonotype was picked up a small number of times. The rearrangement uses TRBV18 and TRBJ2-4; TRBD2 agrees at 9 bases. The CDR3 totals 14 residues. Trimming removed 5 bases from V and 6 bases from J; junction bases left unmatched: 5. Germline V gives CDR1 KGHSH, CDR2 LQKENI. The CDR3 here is CASSTGTSRNIQYF. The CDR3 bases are TGTGCCAGCTCAACCGGGACTAGCAGAAACATTCAGTACTTC.

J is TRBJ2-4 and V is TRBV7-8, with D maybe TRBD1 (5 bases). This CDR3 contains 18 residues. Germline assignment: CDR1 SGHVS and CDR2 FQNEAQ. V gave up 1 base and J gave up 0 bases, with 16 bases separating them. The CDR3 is CASSLEGRRRLAKNIQYF. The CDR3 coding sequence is TGTGCCAGCAGCTTAGAGGGGCGACGGAGACTAGCCAAAAACATTCAGTACTTC. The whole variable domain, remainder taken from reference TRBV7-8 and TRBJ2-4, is GAGVSQSPRYKVAKRGQDVALRCDPISGHVSLFWYQQALGQGPEFLTYFQNEAQLDKSGLPSDRFFAERPEGSVSTLKIQRTQQEDSAVYLCASSLEGRRRLAKNIQYFGAGTRLSVL.

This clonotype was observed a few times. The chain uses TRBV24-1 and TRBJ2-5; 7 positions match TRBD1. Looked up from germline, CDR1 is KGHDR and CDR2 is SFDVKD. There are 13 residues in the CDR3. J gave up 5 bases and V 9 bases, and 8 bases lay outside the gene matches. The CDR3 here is CATDRANGETQYF. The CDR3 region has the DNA TGTGCCACCGACAGGGCCAACGGGGAGACCCAGTACTTC.

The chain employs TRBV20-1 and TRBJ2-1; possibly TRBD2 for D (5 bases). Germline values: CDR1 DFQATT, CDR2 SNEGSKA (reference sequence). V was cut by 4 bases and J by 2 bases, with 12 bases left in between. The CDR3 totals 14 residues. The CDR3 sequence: CSATSGIPYNEQFF. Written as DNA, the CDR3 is TGCAGTGCTACCAGCGGAATACCCTACAATGAGCAGTTCTTC.